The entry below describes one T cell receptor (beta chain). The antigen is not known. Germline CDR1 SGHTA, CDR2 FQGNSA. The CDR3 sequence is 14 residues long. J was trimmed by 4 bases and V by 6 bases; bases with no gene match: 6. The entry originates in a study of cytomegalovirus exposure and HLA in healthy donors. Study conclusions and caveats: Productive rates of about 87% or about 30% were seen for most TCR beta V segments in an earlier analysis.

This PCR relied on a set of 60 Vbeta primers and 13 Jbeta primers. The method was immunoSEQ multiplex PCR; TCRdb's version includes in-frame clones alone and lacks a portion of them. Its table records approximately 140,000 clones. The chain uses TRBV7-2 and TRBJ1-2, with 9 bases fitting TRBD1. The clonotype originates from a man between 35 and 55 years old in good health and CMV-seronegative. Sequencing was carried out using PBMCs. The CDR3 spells CASRLQGAGYGYTF. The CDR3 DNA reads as TGTGCCAGCAGGCTACAGGGGGCGGGCTATGGCTACACCTTC.